These T cell receptor beta chains were read from a single sample in a study of control samples from healthy donors and cancer patients. The method was immunoSEQ multiplex PCR; TCRdb's version includes in-frame clones alone and lacks a portion of them. This table holds 110,000 to 150,000 clones, approximately 94% found once. Sequenced: blood. These receptors all come from a middle-aged man in good health. The CDR3 runs from the conserved cysteine through the conserved F or W. The order of the fields is V gene, D gene, clone size, CDR3 length, J gene, CDR3 DNA, CDR3 protein. The D gene is left open where the match is weak. Rows give clone size only sometimes, using once, few, many, or a class for an expanded clone.

>TRBV13|.|.|15|TRBJ2-5
TGTGCCAGCAGCAAAGTGGCGGGGTGGGGGGAGACCCAGTACTTC
CASSKVAGWGETQYF
>TRBV9|.|.|14|TRBJ2-3
TGTGCCAGCAGCGCCAGTTATGGGGCCGATACGCAGTATTTT
CASSASYGADTQYF
>TRBV7-9|TRBD1|.|17|TRBJ2-7
TGTGCCAGCAGCCCCGTAAGCTCGGGACAGACGACCTACGAGCAGTACTTC
CASSPVSSGQTTYEQYF
>TRBV27|.|once|15|TRBJ2-3
TGTGCCAGCAGAAACCTAGCAGCTAGCACAGATACGCAGTATTTT
CASRNLAASTDTQYF
>TRBV4-2|.|.|15|TRBJ1-6
TGTGCCAGCAGCCAAGACGGGCAACCTAATTCACCCCTCCACTTT
CASSQDGQPNSPLHF
>TRBV30|.|.|12|TRBJ2-7
TGTGCCTGGAGTAGGGGGAGCCGCGAGCAGTACTTC
CAWSRGSREQYF
>TRBV6-5|.|.|13|TRBJ2-1
TGTGCCAGCATTCTCTTCGGGGGTGATGAGCAGTTCTTC
CASILFGGDEQFF
>TRBV24-1|.|.|12|TRBJ1-1
TGTGCCACCAGTGATCCAGACACTGAAGCTTTCTTT
CATSDPDTEAFF
>TRBV4-2|TRBD2|.|15|TRBJ2-1
TGTGCCAGCAGCCGGGGCGGGGGGTCCTACAATGAGCAGTTCTTC
CASSRGGGSYNEQFF
>TRBV6-5|TRBD2|.|14|TRBJ2-1
TGTGCCAGCAGTCAGCGGGAGAGAAATAATGAGCAGTTCTTC
CASSQRERNNEQFF
>TRBV4-1|.|.|13|TRBJ2-7
TGCGCCAGCAGCCAAGACTCCGGTGGCGAGCAGTACTTC
CASSQDSGGEQYF
>TRBV24-1|TRBD2|.|14|TRBJ2-1
TGTGCCACCAGTGACCCCGGGACTAGTGACGAGCAGTTCTTC
CATSDPGTSDEQFF
>TRBV7-9|TRBD1|.|15|TRBJ1-4
TGTGCCAGCAGGTCAGACAGGGGACCTAATGAAAAACTGTTTTTT
CASRSDRGPNEKLFF
>TRBV28|.|.|14|TRBJ1-5
TGTGCCGCCCAAGCAGGACAGACCAATCAGCCCCAGCATTTT
CAAQAGQTNQPQHF
>TRBV24-1|TRBD1|.|17|TRBJ2-2
TGTGCCACCAGTGATTTGCGCCAGGGGGCAATAACCGGGGAGCTGTTTTTT
CATSDLRQGAITGELFF
>TRBV7-3|.|.|15|TRBJ1-4
TGTGCCAGCAGCCTAGGAGGCGGGGCCAATGAAAAACTGTTTTTT
CASSLGGGANEKLFF
>TRBV4-2|.|.|18|TRBJ2-3
TGTGCCAGCAGCGGTAGGATTCCAGGACTCCAAAAGTCAGATACGCAGTATTTT
CASSGRIPGLQKSDTQYF
>TRBV20-1|.|.|14|TRBJ2-7
TGCAGTGCTAGTCAGCAGGTGGGCTCCTACGAGCAGTACTTC
CSASQQVGSYEQYF
>TRBV11-2|TRBD2|.|15|TRBJ2-5
TGTGCCAGCAGCCTTAGACTAGCGGGGGAAGAGACCCAGTACTTC
CASSLRLAGEETQYF
>TRBV19|TRBD1|.|15|TRBJ1-6
TGTGCCAGTAGTGGGTGGGACAGAGTTAATTCACCCCTCCACTTT
CASSGWDRVNSPLHF
>TRBV6-5|TRBD1|.|12|TRBJ1-1
TGTGCCAGCAGTACTATGACAGGGGCGGCTTTCTTT
CASSTMTGAAFF
>TRBV7-2|.|.|12|TRBJ2-7
TGTGCCAGCAGCTTACGGGGCCCCGAGCAGTACTTC
CASSLRGPEQYF
>TRBV7-3|.|.|15|TRBJ2-3
TGTGCCAGCAGTCCCCTGGCGGCGCCTTCCGATACGCAGTATTTT
CASSPLAAPSDTQYF
>TRBV24-1|.|.|12|TRBJ1-1
TGTGCCACCAGTGACCGAGACACTGAAGCTTTCTTT
CATSDRDTEAFF
>TRBV9|.|.|16|TRBJ1-3
TGTGCCAGCAGCGGGACCGACCTCTTTTCTGGAAACACCATATATTTT
CASSGTDLFSGNTIYF
>TRBV13|.|.|13|TRBJ1-1
TGTGCCAGCAGCTCTGCGATGAACACTGAAGCTTTCTTT
CASSSAMNTEAFF
>TRBV19|TRBD1|once|17|TRBJ2-2
TGTGCCAGTAGTAATGGACAGGGGGTAGTGAACACCGGGGAGCTGTTTTTT
CASSNGQGVVNTGELFF
>TRBV9|TRBD1|.|15|TRBJ2-7
TGTGCCAGCAGCGCCTCCGACAGGGCCCGCTACGAGCAGTACTTC
CASSASDRARYEQYF
>TRBV28|.|.|14|TRBJ2-7
TGTGCCAGCAGCCTACGGACAGTTCGCTACGAGCAGTACTTC
CASSLRTVRYEQYF
>TRBV28|TRBD1|.|16|TRBJ1-2
TGTGCCAGCAGTCCGGGGACAGGAATAACTAACTATGGCTACACCTTC
CASSPGTGITNYGYTF
>TRBV15|.|.|14|TRBJ1-1
TGTGCCACCAGCAGAAATTACGGGGACACTGAAGCTTTCTTT
CATSRNYGDTEAFF
>TRBV14|TRBD1|.|15|TRBJ1-1
TGTGCCAGCAGCGAAATACAGGGGGCAAGGACTGAAGCTTTCTTT
CASSEIQGARTEAFF
>TRBV25-1|.|once|17|TRBJ1-3
TGTGCCAGCAGTGTCGCACTTGGGGCGTACTCTGGAAACACCATATATTTT
CASSVALGAYSGNTIYF
>TRBV24-1|TRBD1|many|15|TRBJ1-2
TGTGCCACCAGTGATACGACAGGGGGCCTCTATGGCTACACCTTC
CATSDTTGGLYGYTF
>TRBV28|.|.|15|TRBJ2-7
TGTGCCAGCAGTCCCTTGAGGGAGCCCACCTACGAGCAGTACTTC
CASSPLREPTYEQYF